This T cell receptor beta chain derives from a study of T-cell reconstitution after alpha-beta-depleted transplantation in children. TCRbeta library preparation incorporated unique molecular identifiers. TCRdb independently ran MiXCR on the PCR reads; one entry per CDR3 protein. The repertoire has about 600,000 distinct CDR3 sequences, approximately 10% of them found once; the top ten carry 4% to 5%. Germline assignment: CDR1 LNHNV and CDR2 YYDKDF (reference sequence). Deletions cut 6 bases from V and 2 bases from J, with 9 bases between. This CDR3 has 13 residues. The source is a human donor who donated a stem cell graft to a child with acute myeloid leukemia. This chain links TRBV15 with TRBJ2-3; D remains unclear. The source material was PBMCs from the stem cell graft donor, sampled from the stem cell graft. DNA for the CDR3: TGTGCCACCAGAGACATATTCACAGATACGCAGTATTTT. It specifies CATRDIFTDTQYF.